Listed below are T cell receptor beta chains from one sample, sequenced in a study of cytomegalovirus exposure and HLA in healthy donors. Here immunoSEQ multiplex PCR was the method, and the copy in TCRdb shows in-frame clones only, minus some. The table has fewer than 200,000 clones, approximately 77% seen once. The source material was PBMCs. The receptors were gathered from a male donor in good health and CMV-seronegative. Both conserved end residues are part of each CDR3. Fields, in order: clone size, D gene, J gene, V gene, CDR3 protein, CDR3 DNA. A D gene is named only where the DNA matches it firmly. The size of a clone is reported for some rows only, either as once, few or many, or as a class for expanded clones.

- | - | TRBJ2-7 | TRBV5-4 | CASSPGGLEQYF | TGTGCCAGCAGCCCGGGGGGCCTCGAGCAGTACTTC
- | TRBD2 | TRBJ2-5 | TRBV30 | CAWTSGGGGYGETQYF | TGTGCCTGGACTAGCGGGGGCGGGGGCTATGGAGAGACCCAGTACTTC
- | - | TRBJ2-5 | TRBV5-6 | CASSLEPEAETQYF | TGTGCCAGCAGCTTGGAGCCGGAGGCGGAGACCCAGTACTTC
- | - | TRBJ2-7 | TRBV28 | CASSFLVASYEQYF | TGTGCCAGCAGTTTCCTAGTTGCCTCCTACGAGCAGTACTTC
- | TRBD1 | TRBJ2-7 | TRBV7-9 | CSSSFVWQGALYEQYF | TGTTCCAGCAGCTTTGTCTGGCAGGGGGCGCTCTACGAGCAGTACTTC
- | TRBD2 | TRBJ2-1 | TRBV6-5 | CASSYSRGGHYEQFF | TGTGCCAGCAGTTACTCCCGCGGGGGGCATTACGAGCAGTTCTTC
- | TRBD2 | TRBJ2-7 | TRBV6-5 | CASSYLGLAGPPEQYF | TGTGCCAGCAGTTACTTGGGACTAGCGGGACCCCCCGAGCAGTACTTC
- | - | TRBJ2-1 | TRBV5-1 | CASSLDHADFKQFF | TGCGCCAGCAGCTTGGATCACGCCGACTTCAAGCAGTTCTTC
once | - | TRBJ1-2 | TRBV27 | CASSHRNHNYGYTF | TGTGCCAGCAGTCACAGGAATCATAACTATGGCTACACCTTC
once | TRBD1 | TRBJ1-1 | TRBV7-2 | CASSSRQGEAFF | TGTGCCAGCAGCTCACGACAGGGTGAAGCTTTCTTT
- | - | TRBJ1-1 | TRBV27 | CASSLSPPTGNTEAFF | TGTGCCAGCAGTTTATCGCCCCCAACAGGGAACACTGAAGCTTTCTTT
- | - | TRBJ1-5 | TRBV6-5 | CASSYSRHRDNQPQHF | TGTGCCAGCAGTTACAGCCGCCACCGGGACAATCAGCCCCAGCATTTT
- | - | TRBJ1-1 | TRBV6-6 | CASNRGMNTEAFF | TGTGCCAGCAACAGAGGGATGAACACTGAAGCTTTCTTT